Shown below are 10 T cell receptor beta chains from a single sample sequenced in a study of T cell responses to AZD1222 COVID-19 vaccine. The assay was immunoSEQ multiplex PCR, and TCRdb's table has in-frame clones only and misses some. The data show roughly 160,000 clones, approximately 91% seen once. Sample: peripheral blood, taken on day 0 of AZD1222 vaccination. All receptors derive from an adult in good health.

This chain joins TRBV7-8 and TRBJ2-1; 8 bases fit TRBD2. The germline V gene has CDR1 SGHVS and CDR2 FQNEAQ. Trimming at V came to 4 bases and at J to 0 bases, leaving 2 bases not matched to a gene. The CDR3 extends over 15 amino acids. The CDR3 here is CASSSRGGSYNEQFF. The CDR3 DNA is TGTGCCAGCAGCTCACGGGGGGGCTCCTACAATGAGCAGTTCTTC. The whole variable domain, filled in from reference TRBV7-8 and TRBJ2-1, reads GAGVSQSPRYKVAKRGQDVALRCDPISGHVSLFWYQQALGQGPEFLTYFQNEAQLDKSGLPSDRFFAERPEGSVSTLKIQRTQQEDSAVYLCASSSRGGSYNEQFFGPGTRLTVL.

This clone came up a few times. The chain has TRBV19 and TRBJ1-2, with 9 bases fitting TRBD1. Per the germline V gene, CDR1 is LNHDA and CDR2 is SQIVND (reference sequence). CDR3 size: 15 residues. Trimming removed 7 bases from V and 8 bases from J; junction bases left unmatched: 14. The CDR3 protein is CASTAGQGYYAGYTF. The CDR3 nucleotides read TGTGCCAGTACCGCGGGACAGGGATATTATGCGGGCTACACCTTC.

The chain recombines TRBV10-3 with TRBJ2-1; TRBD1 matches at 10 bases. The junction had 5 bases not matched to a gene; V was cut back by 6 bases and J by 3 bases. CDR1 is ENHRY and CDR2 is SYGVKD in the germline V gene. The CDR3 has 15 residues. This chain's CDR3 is CAISRQGASYNEQFF. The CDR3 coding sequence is TGTGCCATCAGCCGACAGGGGGCGAGCTACAATGAGCAGTTCTTC.

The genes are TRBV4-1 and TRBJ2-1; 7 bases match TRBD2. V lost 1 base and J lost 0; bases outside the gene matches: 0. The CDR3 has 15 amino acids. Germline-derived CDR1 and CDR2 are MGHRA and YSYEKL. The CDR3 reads CASSQGGSSYNEQFF. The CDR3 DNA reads TGCGCCAGCAGCCAAGGCGGGAGCTCCTACAATGAGCAGTTCTTC.

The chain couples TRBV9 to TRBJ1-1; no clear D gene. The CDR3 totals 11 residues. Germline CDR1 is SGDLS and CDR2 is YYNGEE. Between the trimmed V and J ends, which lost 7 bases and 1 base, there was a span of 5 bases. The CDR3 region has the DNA TGTGCCAGCGGCGAGAACACTGAAGCTTTCTTT. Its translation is CASGENTEAFF.

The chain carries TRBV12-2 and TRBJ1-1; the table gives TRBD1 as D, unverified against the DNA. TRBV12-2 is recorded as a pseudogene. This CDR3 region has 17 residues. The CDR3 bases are TGTGCAAGTCGCTCGGCAAAGACAGGGGGGCAATTAGGTGAAGCTTTCTTT. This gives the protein CASRSAKTGGQLGEAFF.

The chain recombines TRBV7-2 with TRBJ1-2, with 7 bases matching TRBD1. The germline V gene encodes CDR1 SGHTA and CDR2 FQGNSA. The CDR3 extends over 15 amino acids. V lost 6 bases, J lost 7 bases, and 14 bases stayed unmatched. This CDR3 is CASRGTDRVISGYTF. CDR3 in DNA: TGTGCCAGCAGGGGAACAGACAGGGTCATTAGTGGCTACACCTTC.

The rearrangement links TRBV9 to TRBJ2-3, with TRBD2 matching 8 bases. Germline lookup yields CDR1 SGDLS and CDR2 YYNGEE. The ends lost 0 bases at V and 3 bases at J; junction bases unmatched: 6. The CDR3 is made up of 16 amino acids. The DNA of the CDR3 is TGTGCCAGCAGCGTAGGGTTCGGGAGGGGAACAGATACGCAGTATTTT. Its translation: CASSVGFGRGTDTQYF.

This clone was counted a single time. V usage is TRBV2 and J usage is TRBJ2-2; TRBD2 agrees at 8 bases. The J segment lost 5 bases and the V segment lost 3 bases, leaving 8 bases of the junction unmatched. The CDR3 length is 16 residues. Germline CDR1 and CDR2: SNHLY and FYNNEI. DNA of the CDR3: TGTGCCAGCAGTGAGTTTCTCCCGGGAGGGACCGGGGAGCTGTTTTTT. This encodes CASSEFLPGGTGELFF.

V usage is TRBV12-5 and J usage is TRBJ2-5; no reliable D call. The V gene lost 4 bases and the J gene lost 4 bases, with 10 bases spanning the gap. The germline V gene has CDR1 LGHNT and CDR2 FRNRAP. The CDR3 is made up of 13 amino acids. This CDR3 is CASGSTPIETQYF. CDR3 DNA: TGTGCTAGTGGTTCAACCCCGATAGAGACCCAGTACTTC.